A single T cell receptor (beta chain) is shown here with its context. The data stem from a study of T cells expressing NK-cell markers. From the 5' RACE reads, TCRdb lists one entry per CDR3 protein and no DNA. The repertoire shows 500,000 to 600,000 distinct CDR3 sequences; the top ten hold approximately 3.6%. The germline gives CDR1 DFQATT, CDR2 SNEGSKA (reference sequence). This CDR3 has 15 residues. The TCR originated in a man younger than 30 in good health. This rearrangement joins TRBV20-1 to TRBJ2-2; the D call of TRBD2 rests on TCRdb alone, since no DNA is present to check it. The material sequenced was blood T cells: a sorted CD56 or NKG2C T cell subset, CD4+ or CD8+ T cells, or bulk PBMC T cells (not recorded which). The CDR3 here is CSAAPSGRSTGELFF.